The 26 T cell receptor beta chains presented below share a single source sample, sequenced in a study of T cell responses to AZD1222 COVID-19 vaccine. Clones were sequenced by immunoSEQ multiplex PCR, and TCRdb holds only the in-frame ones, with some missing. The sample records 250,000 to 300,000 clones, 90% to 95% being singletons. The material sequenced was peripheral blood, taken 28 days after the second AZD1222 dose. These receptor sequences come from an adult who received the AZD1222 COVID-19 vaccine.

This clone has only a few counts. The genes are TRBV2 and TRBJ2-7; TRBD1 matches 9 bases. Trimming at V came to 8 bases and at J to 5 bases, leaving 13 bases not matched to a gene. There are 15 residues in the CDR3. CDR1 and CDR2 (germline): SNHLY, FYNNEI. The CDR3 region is CASGMSGTGFHEQYF. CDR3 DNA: TGTGCCAGCGGAATGTCCGGGACAGGGTTCCACGAGCAGTACTTC.

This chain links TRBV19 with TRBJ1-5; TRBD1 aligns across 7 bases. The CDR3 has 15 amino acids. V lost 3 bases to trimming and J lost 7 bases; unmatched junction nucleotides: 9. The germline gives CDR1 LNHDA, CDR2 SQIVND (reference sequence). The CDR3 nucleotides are TGTGCCAGTAGTATCCCAGGGACAGTCAACCAGCCCCAGCATTTT. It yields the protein CASSIPGTVNQPQHF.

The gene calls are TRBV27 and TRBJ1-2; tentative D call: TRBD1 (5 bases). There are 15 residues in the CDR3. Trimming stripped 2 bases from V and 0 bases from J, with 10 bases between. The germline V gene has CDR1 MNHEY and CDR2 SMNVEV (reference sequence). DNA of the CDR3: TGTGCCAGCAGTTTAGAGCGGGGCGCTAACTATGGCTACACCTTC. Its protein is CASSLERGANYGYTF.

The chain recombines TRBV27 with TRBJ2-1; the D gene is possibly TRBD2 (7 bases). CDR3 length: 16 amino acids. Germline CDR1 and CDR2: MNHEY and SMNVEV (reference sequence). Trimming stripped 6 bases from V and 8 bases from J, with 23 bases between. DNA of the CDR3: TGTGCCAGCAGCGCCTTTCCCCTTAGGGGGGGGGATGAGCAGTTCTTC. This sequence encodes CASSAFPLRGGDEQFF.

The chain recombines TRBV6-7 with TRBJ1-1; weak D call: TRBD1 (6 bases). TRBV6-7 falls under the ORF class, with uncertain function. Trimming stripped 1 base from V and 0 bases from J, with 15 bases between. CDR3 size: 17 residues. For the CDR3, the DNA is TGTGCCAGCAGTTACTGGGGGCTGTCGAGGCTGAACACTGAAGCTTTCTTT. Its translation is CASSYWGLSRLNTEAFF.

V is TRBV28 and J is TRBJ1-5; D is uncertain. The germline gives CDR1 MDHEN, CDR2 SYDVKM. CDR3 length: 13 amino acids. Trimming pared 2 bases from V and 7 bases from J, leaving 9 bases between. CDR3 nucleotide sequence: TGTGCCAGCAGTTTAAGGCGGGGACAGCCCCAGCATTTT. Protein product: CASSLRRGQPQHF.

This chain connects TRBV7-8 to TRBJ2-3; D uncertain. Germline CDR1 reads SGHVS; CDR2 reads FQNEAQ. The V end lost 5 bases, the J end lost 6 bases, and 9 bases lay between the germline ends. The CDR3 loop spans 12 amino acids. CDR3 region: CASSAQLDTQYF. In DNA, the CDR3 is TGTGCCAGCAGCGCACAGCTGGATACGCAGTATTTT.

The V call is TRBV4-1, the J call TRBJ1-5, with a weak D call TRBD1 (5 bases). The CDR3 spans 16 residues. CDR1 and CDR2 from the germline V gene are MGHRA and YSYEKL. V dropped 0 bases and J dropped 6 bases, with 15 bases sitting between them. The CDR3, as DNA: TGCGCCAGCAGCCAAGATCTGGGGGGAACGGGTCAGCCCCAGCATTTT. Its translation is CASSQDLGGTGQPQHF.

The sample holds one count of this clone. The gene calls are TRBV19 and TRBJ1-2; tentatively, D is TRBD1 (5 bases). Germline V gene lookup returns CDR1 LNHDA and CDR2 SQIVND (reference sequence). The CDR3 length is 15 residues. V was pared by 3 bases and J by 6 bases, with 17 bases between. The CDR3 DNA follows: TGTGCCAGTAGTATGGGCCTCAGGGCCAGCGATGGCTACACCTTC. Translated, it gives CASSMGLRASDGYTF.

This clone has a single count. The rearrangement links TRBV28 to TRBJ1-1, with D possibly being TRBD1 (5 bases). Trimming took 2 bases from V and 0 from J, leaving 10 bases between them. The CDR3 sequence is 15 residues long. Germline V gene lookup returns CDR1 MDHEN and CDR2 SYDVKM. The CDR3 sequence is CASSLTGAMNTEAFF. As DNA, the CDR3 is TGTGCCAGCAGTTTAACAGGAGCTATGAACACTGAAGCTTTCTTT.

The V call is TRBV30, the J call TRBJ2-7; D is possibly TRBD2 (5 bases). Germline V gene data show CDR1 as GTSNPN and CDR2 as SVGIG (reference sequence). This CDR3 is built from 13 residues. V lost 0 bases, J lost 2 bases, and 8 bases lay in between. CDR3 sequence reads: CAWSVPGAYEQYF. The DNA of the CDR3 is TGTGCCTGGAGTGTACCCGGGGCCTACGAGCAGTACTTC.

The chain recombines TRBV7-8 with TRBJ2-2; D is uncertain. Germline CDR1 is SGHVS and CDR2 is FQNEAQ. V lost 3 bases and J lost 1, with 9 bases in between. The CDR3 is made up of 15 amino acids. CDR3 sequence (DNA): TGTGCCAGCAGCTTCCTTACTCTGAACACCGGGGAGCTGTTTTTT. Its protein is CASSFLTLNTGELFF.

This CDR3 reads CASSEEGNQPQHF. Here the CDR3 DNA reads TGCGCCAGCAGCGAGGAGGGCAATCAGCCCCAGCATTTT. The chain carries TRBV5-1 and TRBJ1-5, with no clear D. The CDR3 covers 13 residues. V lost 4 bases and J lost 2, with 7 bases in between. Per the germline V gene, CDR1 is SGHRS and CDR2 is YFSETQ. Drawing the rest from reference TRBV5-1 and TRBJ1-5, the complete variable domain is KAGVTQTPRYLIKTRGQQVTLSCSPISGHRSVSWYQQTPGQGLQFLFEYFSETQRNKGNFPGRFSGRQFSNSRSEMNVSTLELGDSALYLCASSEEGNQPQHFGDGTRLSIL.

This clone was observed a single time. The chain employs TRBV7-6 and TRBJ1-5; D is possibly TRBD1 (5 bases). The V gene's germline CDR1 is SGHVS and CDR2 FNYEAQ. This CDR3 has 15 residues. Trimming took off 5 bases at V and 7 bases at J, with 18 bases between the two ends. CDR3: CASSPRRGERQPQHF. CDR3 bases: TGTGCCAGCAGCCCAAGAAGGGGAGAAAGGCAGCCCCAGCATTTT.

Written as DNA, the CDR3 is TGCGCCAGCAGCCACCCTAGGGGGGGGGAGACCCAGTACTTC. Encoded protein: CASSHPRGGETQYF. The genes are TRBV4-1 and TRBJ2-5; a weak D match, TRBD2 (7 bases). CDR3 length equals 14 residues. Trimming stripped 3 bases from V and 5 bases from J, with 13 bases between. The germline gives CDR1 MGHRA, CDR2 YSYEKL.

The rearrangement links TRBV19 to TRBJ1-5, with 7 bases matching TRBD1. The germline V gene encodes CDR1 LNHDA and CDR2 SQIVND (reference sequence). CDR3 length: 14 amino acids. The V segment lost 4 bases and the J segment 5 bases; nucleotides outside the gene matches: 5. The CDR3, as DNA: TGTGCCAGTAGTAGCCGGGACAGCTATCAGCCCCAGCATTTT. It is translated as CASSSRDSYQPQHF.

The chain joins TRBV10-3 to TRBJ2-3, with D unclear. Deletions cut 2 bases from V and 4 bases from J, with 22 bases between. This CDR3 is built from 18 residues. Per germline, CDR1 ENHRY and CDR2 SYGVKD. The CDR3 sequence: CAISEPIGSAATADTQYF. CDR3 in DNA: TGTGCCATCAGTGAGCCCATTGGGTCGGCGGCGACGGCAGATACGCAGTATTTT.

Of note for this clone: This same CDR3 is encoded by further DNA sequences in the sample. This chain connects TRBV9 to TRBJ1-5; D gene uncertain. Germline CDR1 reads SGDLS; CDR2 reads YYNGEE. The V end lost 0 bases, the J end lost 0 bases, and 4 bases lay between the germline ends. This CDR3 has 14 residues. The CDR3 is CASSVGSSNQPQHF. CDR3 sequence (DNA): TGTGCCAGCAGCGTAGGCAGTAGCAATCAGCCCCAGCATTTT.

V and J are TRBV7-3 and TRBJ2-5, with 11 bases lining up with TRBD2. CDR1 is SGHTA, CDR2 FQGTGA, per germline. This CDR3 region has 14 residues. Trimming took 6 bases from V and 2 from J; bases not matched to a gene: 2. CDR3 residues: CASSLAGGQETQYF. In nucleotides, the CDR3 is TGTGCCAGCAGTCTAGCGGGGGGACAAGAGACCCAGTACTTC. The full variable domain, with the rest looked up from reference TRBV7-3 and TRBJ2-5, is GAGVSQTPSNKVTEKGKYVELRCDPISGHTALYWYRQSLGQGPEFLIYFQGTGAADDSGLPNDRFFAVRPEGSVSTLKIQRTERGDSAVYLCASSLAGGQETQYFGPGTRLLVL.

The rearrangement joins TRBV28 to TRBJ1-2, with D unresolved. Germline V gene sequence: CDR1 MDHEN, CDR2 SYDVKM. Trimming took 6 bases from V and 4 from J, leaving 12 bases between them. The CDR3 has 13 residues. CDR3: CASRLPSFYGYTF. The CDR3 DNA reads TGTGCCAGCAGACTTCCGTCCTTCTATGGCTACACCTTC.

CDR3 sequence (DNA): TGTGCCAGCAGCTTAGAGAACACCGGGGAGCTGTTTTTT. Its protein is CASSLENTGELFF. The chain couples TRBV11-3 to TRBJ2-2; D is unresolved. The CDR3 contains 13 residues. The ends were cut back, 0 bases at V and 1 base at J, with 0 bases in the middle. Germline loops: CDR1 SGHNT, CDR2 YENEEA. The full variable domain, rest sourced from reference TRBV11-3 and TRBJ2-2, is EAGVVQSPRYKIIEKKQPVAFWCNPISGHNTLYWYLQNLGQGPELLIRYENEEAVDDSQLPKDRFSAERLKGVDSTLKIQPAELGDSAVYLCASSLENTGELFFGEGSRLTVL.

The DNA for the CDR3 is TGTGCCAGCAGTTTTAGGGCAGGGGGTGAACTTAATAGCTACGAGCAGTACTTC. It specifies CASSFRAGGELNSYEQYF. The V call is TRBV27, the J call TRBJ2-7, with TRBD1 matching 7 bases. The germline V gene has CDR1 MNHEY and CDR2 SMNVEV (reference sequence). The V gene end was trimmed by 3 bases and the J gene end by 3 bases; junction bases not matched to a gene: 17. The CDR3 has 18 amino acids.

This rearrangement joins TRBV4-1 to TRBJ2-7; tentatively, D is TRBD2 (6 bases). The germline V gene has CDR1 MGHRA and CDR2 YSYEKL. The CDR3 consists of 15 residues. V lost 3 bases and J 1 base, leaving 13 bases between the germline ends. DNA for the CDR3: TGCGCCAGCAGCCAGGTACGGGGGAATTCCTACGAGCAGTACTTC. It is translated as CASSQVRGNSYEQYF.

The CDR3 nucleotides read TGTGCCAGCAGCCAAATGCTTTGGGATGAGCAGTTCTTC. It translates to CASSQMLWDEQFF. The rearrangement links TRBV3-1 (or the pseudogene TRBV3-2) to TRBJ2-1; the D is unclear. The CDR3 is 13 residues long. CDR1 is LGHDT and CDR2 is YNNKEL in the germline V gene (reference sequence). The V gene lost 2 bases and the J gene lost 8 bases, with 10 bases spanning the gap.

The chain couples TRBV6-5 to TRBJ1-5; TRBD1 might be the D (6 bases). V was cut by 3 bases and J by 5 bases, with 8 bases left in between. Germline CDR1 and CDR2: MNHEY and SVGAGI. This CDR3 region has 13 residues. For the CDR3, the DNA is TGTGCCAGCAGTTATAGGGGGGATCAGCCCCAGCATTTT. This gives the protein CASSYRGDQPQHF.

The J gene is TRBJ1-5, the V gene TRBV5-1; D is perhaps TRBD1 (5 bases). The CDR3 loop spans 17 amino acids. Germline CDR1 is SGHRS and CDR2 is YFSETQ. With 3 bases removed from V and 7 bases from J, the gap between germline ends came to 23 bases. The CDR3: CASSSPTGPRAAQPQHF. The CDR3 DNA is TGCGCCAGCAGCTCTCCGACGGGGCCCAGGGCGGCACAGCCCCAGCATTTT.